The 25 T cell receptor beta chains presented below share a single source sample, sequenced in a study of CD8 T cells in ankylosing spondylitis. Their specific antigens are unknown. MiXCR, run by TCRdb on the 5' RACE reads, gives a single entry per CDR3 protein. In the table there are about 440,000 distinct CDR3 sequences, approximately 17% of which are singletons. Whole-study results and caveats: For ankylosing spondylitis blood, a TCR beta motif of eight or nine highly homologous variants appeared characteristic.

Sequenced: blood, either unsorted or a sorted T cell fraction (not recorded which). The receptors were gathered from a male donor with ankylosing spondylitis.

J is TRBJ2-1 and V is TRBV6-2 or TRBV6-3; 10 bases match TRBD2. V lost 0 bases and J lost 4; bases outside the gene matches: 24. The CDR3 is 23 residues long. Germline V CDR1 and CDR2: MNHEY, SVGEGT. The CDR3 region is CASSYSPGLAPRQERDSYNEQFF. The CDR3 nucleotides read TGTGCCAGCAGTTACTCCCCGGGACTAGCGCCCCGCCAGGAGAGAGACTCTTACAATGAGCAGTTCTTC.

V is TRBV15 and J is TRBJ2-1; D possibly corresponds to TRBD2 (6 bases). Germline V lookup: CDR1 LNHNV, CDR2 YYDKDF (reference sequence). V was pared by 4 bases and J by 5 bases, with 12 bases between. This CDR3 is 14 amino acids long. The CDR3 bases are TGTGCCACCAGCACGGGGAGGACCGACAATGAGCAGTTCTTC. Translating it yields CATSTGRTDNEQFF.

The V gene is TRBV3-1, the J gene TRBJ1-1; no definite D call. V was shortened by 2 bases and J by 11 bases, with 18 bases between the two germline ends. The germline V gene has CDR1 LGHDT and CDR2 YNNKEL (reference sequence). The CDR3 spans 14 residues. This CDR3 is CASSQREDASGAFF. As DNA, the CDR3 is TGTGCCAGCAGCCAAAGAGAGGATGCCTCGGGGGCTTTCTTT.

The chain employs TRBV6-2 or TRBV6-3 and TRBJ2-7; D is undetermined. V was trimmed by 6 bases and J by 10 bases, leaving 13 bases between them. CDR1 is MNHEY and CDR2 is SVGEGT in the germline V gene. The CDR3 contains 11 residues. The DNA for the CDR3 is TGTGCCAGCAGAGCAACAAGTCCTCAGTACTTC. As protein: CASRATSPQYF.

This clonotype occurred many times. The chain uses TRBV10-3 and TRBJ1-1, with 7 nucleotides matching TRBD1. The germline gives CDR1 ENHRY, CDR2 SYGVKD. The trim removed 10 bases at V and 0 bases at J, leaving 5 bases unmatched. CDR3 length: 13 residues. The CDR3 region is CANRQGLNTEAFF. Here the CDR3 DNA reads TGTGCCAACCGACAGGGTCTGAACACTGAAGCTTTCTTT.

The rearrangement uses TRBV7-9 and TRBJ2-3; D is unresolved. The CDR3 contains 17 residues. V lost 2 bases to trimming and J lost 1 base, with 16 bases between them. Germline assignment: CDR1 SEHNR and CDR2 FQNEAQ (reference sequence). Written as DNA, the CDR3 is TGTGCCAGCAGCTTATCGAGTTCGGCCAGCCGCACAGATACGCAGTATTTT. Translated, it gives CASSLSSSASRTDTQYF.

The chain uses TRBV12-3 or TRBV12-4 and TRBJ2-7; D unresolved. The CDR3 has 12 residues. The V end was cut by 3 bases, the J end by 8 bases, with 11 bases between. CDR3 protein: CASSLSSHKQYF. The CDR3 DNA is TGTGCCAGCAGTTTGAGCAGCCATAAGCAGTACTTC.

This clonotype turned up a few times. The chain employs TRBV5-1 and TRBJ1-2; D unclear. Between the trimmed V and J ends, which lost 0 bases and 6 bases, there was a span of 9 bases. Germline CDR1 and CDR2: SGHRS and YFSETQ. The CDR3 has 13 residues. CDR3 residues: CASSLEQTNGYTF. The CDR3 nucleotides read TGCGCCAGCAGCTTGGAACAGACCAATGGCTACACCTTC.

V usage is TRBV28 and J usage is TRBJ1-2; the match to TRBD1 covers 7 bases. This CDR3 has 17 residues. Per germline, CDR1 MDHEN and CDR2 SYDVKM. Unmatched junction bases numbered 15, after V lost 2 bases and J lost 6 bases. CDR3: CASSLLRGFARLDGYTF. For the CDR3, the DNA is TGTGCCAGCAGTTTACTCAGGGGGTTCGCCCGCCTCGATGGCTACACCTTC.

This clonotype was seen more than once but under ten times. The CDR3 is CASSFRGLRGEKLFF. CDR3 DNA sequence: TGTGCCAGCAGCTTTCGGGGGTTAAGAGGTGAAAAACTGTTTTTT. This chain joins TRBV5-6 and TRBJ1-4, with a weak D call TRBD1 (5 bases). Trimming took off 2 bases at V and 7 bases at J, with 15 bases between the two ends. The CDR3 runs 15 residues. Germline-derived CDR1 and CDR2 are SGHDT and YYEEEE.

This clonotype appeared a few times. The gene calls are TRBV7-9 and TRBJ2-1; 9 bases match TRBD2. From germline, CDR1 is SEHNR and CDR2 FQNEAQ (reference sequence). Trimming took 5 bases from V and 7 from J; bases not matched to a gene: 9. This CDR3 has 15 residues. CDR3 residues: CASSRGLALLNEQFF. The CDR3 nucleotides read TGTGCCAGCAGCAGGGGACTAGCCCTTTTAAATGAGCAGTTCTTC.

The V call is TRBV6-2 or TRBV6-3, the J call TRBJ1-1; a possible D gene is TRBD1 (5 bases). V was trimmed by 8 bases and J by 2 bases, leaving 9 bases between them. The CDR3 consists of 12 residues. Germline values: CDR1 MNHEY, CDR2 SVGEGT. CDR3 residues: CASRDDNTEAFF. Written as DNA, the CDR3 is TGTGCCAGCCGGGACGATAACACTGAAGCTTTCTTT.

The chain has TRBV7-9 and TRBJ2-7; tentative D call: TRBD2 (5 bases). Germline CDR1 reads SEHNR; CDR2 reads FQNEAQ (reference sequence). The V end was cut by 7 bases, the J end by 5 bases, with 15 bases between. The CDR3 is made up of 13 amino acids. CDR3 loop: CASTRNSEDEQYF. The DNA for the CDR3 is TGTGCCAGCACCCGCAATAGCGAAGACGAGCAGTACTTC.

This clonotype has more than one count but fewer than ten. V gene TRBV2 combines with J gene TRBJ1-1; D not resolved. The germline V gene has CDR1 SNHLY and CDR2 FYNNEI. V was clipped by 10 bases and J by 1 base, with 13 bases between them. The CDR3 runs to 13 residues. The CDR3 loop is CAMTGKRNTEAFF. The CDR3, as DNA: TGTGCCATGACCGGTAAAAGGAACACTGAAGCTTTCTTT.

The genes are TRBV11-1 and TRBJ2-1, with 8 bases identical to TRBD2. V was pared by 2 bases and J by 2 bases, with 5 bases of the junction left unmatched. The CDR3 length is 16 residues. Germline V gene sequence: CDR1 SGHAT, CDR2 FQDESV (reference sequence). CDR3 protein: CASSLLGSGAYNEQFF. CDR3 DNA sequence: TGTGCCAGCAGCTTATTGGGTAGCGGGGCCTACAATGAGCAGTTCTTC.

The V and J genes are TRBV3-1 and TRBJ1-4; possibly TRBD1 for D (5 bases). CDR3 size: 15 residues. Per germline, CDR1 LGHDT and CDR2 YNNKEL (reference sequence). Between the trimmed V and J ends, which lost 0 bases and 9 bases, there was a span of 14 bases. The CDR3 region is CASSQEGLGGQKLFF. DNA for the CDR3: TGTGCCAGCAGCCAAGAAGGACTCGGGGGTCAAAAACTGTTTTTT.

The rearrangement uses TRBV5-1 and TRBJ2-5; 8 bases line up with TRBD1. The CDR3 is 13 residues long. J lost 4 bases, V lost 4 bases, and 3 bases had no gene match. Germline CDR1 is SGHRS and CDR2 is YFSETQ. The CDR3 DNA follows: TGCGCCAGCAGCACTGGGACAGGAGAGACCCAGTACTTC. This encodes CASSTGTGETQYF.

The chain couples TRBV6-6 to TRBJ1-1, with D perhaps matching TRBD1 (5 bases). The CDR3 spans 11 residues. Trimming left V 7 bases short and J 6 bases short, with 9 bases between. From germline, CDR1 is MNHNY and CDR2 SVGAGI (reference sequence). The CDR3 bases are TGTGCCAGCAAATTACAGGCTGAAGCTTTCTTT. Translation: CASKLQAEAFF.

This clonotype was found a few times. This chain uses TRBV20-1 with TRBJ1-3; no reliable D call. Germline CDR1 DFQATT, CDR2 SNEGSKA (reference sequence). CDR3 length equals 13 residues. The V and J ends lost 4 bases and 0 bases respectively, with 7 bases between them. The CDR3 sequence: CSAIQSSGNTIYF. For the CDR3, the DNA is TGCAGTGCTATACAGAGCTCTGGAAACACCATATATTTT.

This clonotype has a handful of counts. The chain uses TRBV12-3 or TRBV12-4 and TRBJ2-2, with TRBD1 identical over 8 bases. This CDR3 region has 15 residues. Trimming at V came to 5 bases and at J to 4 bases, leaving 6 bases not matched to a gene. The CDR3 DNA reads as TGTGCCAGCAGTCACGGACAGGGTAGCACCGGGGAGCTGTTTTTT. Encoded protein: CASSHGQGSTGELFF.

In this sample, this clonotype turned up many times. The J gene is TRBJ2-1, the V gene TRBV12-3 or TRBV12-4; 11 positions agree with TRBD2. This CDR3 contains 15 residues. The junction had 2 bases not matched to a gene; V was cut back by 3 bases and J by 4 bases. The CDR3 sequence: CASSFSSGRYNEQFF. The CDR3, as DNA: TGTGCCAGCAGTTTCTCTAGCGGGAGGTACAATGAGCAGTTCTTC.

The sample holds a few counts of this clonotype. DNA for the CDR3: TGCGCCAGCAGCTTAGTAACTGCTAACACCTACGAGCAGTACTTC. Residues: CASSLVTANTYEQYF. The V gene is TRBV5-1, the J gene TRBJ2-7; no firm D call. V was pared by 2 bases and J by 2 bases, with 14 bases between. The CDR3 has 15 residues. Germline CDR1 reads SGHRS; CDR2 reads YFSETQ.

This sequence joins TRBV24-1 and TRBJ2-3; D could derive from TRBD1 or TRBD2 (5 bases each). The CDR3 loop spans 17 amino acids. The V gene lost 3 bases and the J gene lost 0 bases, with 15 bases spanning the gap. Germline assignment: CDR1 KGHDR and CDR2 SFDVKD. Here the CDR3 DNA reads TGTGCCACCAGTGATGGCGGGCAGGGCTGGAGCACAGATACGCAGTATTTT. The encoded protein is CATSDGGQGWSTDTQYF.

This clonotype was seen more than once but under ten times. This chain joins TRBV20-1 and TRBJ2-5; D tentatively fits TRBD1 or TRBD2 (6 bases each). Germline V gene sequence: CDR1 DFQATT, CDR2 SNEGSKA (reference sequence). The CDR3 spans 13 residues. V shed 6 bases and J shed 3 bases, with 14 bases lying between them. The CDR3 DNA reads as TGCAGTGCCTTCAGGGGCGGGGAAGAGACCCAGTACTTC. It is translated as CSAFRGGEETQYF.

This clonotype was seen more than once but under ten times. The chain couples TRBV7-9 to TRBJ1-6; a possible D gene is TRBD1 (6 bases). The V and J ends lost 1 base and 7 bases respectively, with 14 bases between them. The germline V gene has CDR1 SEHNR and CDR2 FQNEAQ (reference sequence). This CDR3 spans 16 amino acids. This CDR3 reads CASSLGTGGGNSPLHF. CDR3 nucleotide sequence: TGTGCCAGCAGCTTAGGGACTGGGGGCGGAAATTCACCCCTCCACTTT.